The 26 T cell receptor beta chains below all came from one sample that was sequenced in a study of control samples from healthy donors and cancer patients (TCRdb year 2020). Libraries came from the immunoSEQ multiplex PCR assay. What TCRdb holds here is the immuneACCESS table cut down to in-frame rearrangements. Part of the clones is not present; checked against another copy, under half of the missing clones reflect an unresolved V gene, and the others are unexplained. The sample data list roughly 170,000 clones, and 94% of these were observed just once. The ten most abundant clones make up 1.3% to 1.5% of the sample. Material: blood. These receptor sequences come from a woman aged 18-29 years in good health.

The CDR3 DNA is TGTGCCAGCAGCCCCACTAGCGGGGGGGTCGGAGATACGCAGTATTTT. Its translation is CASSPTSGGVGDTQYF. The chain is built from TRBV3-1 (or the pseudogene TRBV3-2) and TRBJ2-3, with 13 bases lining up with TRBD2. The V segment lost 4 bases and the J segment 5 bases; nucleotides outside the gene matches: 6. The CDR3 extends over 16 amino acids. From germline, CDR1 is LGHDT and CDR2 YNNKEL (reference sequence).

The genes are TRBV6-5 and TRBJ1-2; no clear D. The germline gives CDR1 MNHEY, CDR2 SVGAGI. Trimming stripped 5 bases from V and 2 bases from J, with 9 bases between. The CDR3 has 13 residues. This CDR3 reads CASSPDGNYGYTF. CDR3 nucleotide sequence: TGTGCCAGCAGTCCGGACGGGAACTATGGCTACACCTTC.

The chain carries TRBV10-3 and TRBJ1-2; TRBD1 agrees at 10 bases. The CDR3 contains 15 residues. The germline V gene encodes CDR1 ENHRY and CDR2 SYGVKD. Unmatched junction bases numbered 8, after V lost 2 bases and J lost 8 bases. In DNA, the CDR3 is TGTGCCATCAGTGAGACTGCTGGGACAGGGGAAGGCTACACCTTC. Translation: CAISETAGTGEGYTF.

This chain connects TRBV6-2 or TRBV6-3 to TRBJ1-1, with D maybe TRBD1 (5 bases). Trimming removed 2 bases at V and 1 base at J, with 14 bases between. Looked up from germline, CDR1 is MNHEY and CDR2 is SVGEGT. The CDR3 consists of 16 residues. CDR3 sequence reads: CASSYQVGGANTEAFF. Written as DNA, the CDR3 is TGTGCCAGCAGTTACCAAGTCGGAGGGGCGAACACTGAAGCTTTCTTT.

The chain employs TRBV19 and TRBJ2-7; TRBD2 matches at 9 bases. J lost 2 bases, V lost 8 bases, and 10 bases had no gene match. Germline loops: CDR1 LNHDA, CDR2 SQIVND (reference sequence). The CDR3 consists of 15 residues. The CDR3 protein is CASSSSGTYAYEQYF. Here the CDR3 DNA reads TGTGCCAGTTCTTCTAGCGGGACGTACGCCTACGAGCAGTACTTC. Based on the CDR3 plus reference TRBV19 and TRBJ2-7, the full variable domain is DGGITQSPKYLFRKEGQNVTLSCEQNLNHDAMYWYRQDPGQGLRLIYYSQIVNDFQKGDIAEGYSVSREKKESFPLTVTSAQKNPTAFYLCASSSSGTYAYEQYFGPGTRLTVT.

The chain employs TRBV5-1 and TRBJ2-2; 8 positions match TRBD2. The V and J ends lost 2 bases and 4 bases, in that order; junction bases with no gene match: 4. Per the germline V gene, CDR1 is SGHRS and CDR2 is YFSETQ. The CDR3 length is 15 residues. CDR3 loop: CASSFTSGATGELFF. CDR3 bases: TGCGCCAGCAGCTTCACTAGCGGAGCCACCGGGGAGCTGTTTTTT.

The genes are TRBV9 and TRBJ2-5, with 7 bases aligning to TRBD1. V lost 2 bases, J lost 4 bases, and 5 bases stayed unmatched. Germline V gives CDR1 SGDLS, CDR2 YYNGEE. This CDR3 region has 14 residues. CDR3 in amino acids: CASSVTGVGETQYF. As DNA, the CDR3 is TGTGCCAGCAGCGTCACAGGGGTTGGAGAGACCCAGTACTTC.

The chain employs TRBV2 and TRBJ1-5; D might be TRBD1 (5 bases). V lost 3 bases to trimming and J lost 10 bases, with 13 bases between them. There are 13 residues in the CDR3. From germline, CDR1 is SNHLY and CDR2 FYNNEI. DNA of the CDR3: TGTGCCAGCAGTGACAGGGACGAGTTTCCCCAGCATTTT. Its protein product is CASSDRDEFPQHF.

The CDR3 protein is CASSLAQGEAKNIQYF. CDR3 nucleotide sequence: TGTGCCAGCAGCTTAGCACAGGGGGAAGCCAAAAACATTCAGTACTTC. The chain links TRBV11-3 to TRBJ2-4, with 8 bases matching TRBD1. With 1 base clipped from V and 0 bases from J, the junction kept 2 bases outside the gene matches. CDR1 SGHNT and CDR2 YENEEA come from the germline V gene. The CDR3 contains 16 residues.

The chain couples TRBV10-3 to TRBJ1-5; D gene unclear. The germline V gene has CDR1 ENHRY and CDR2 SYGVKD. The CDR3 sequence is 13 residues long. The germline V and J ends were trimmed by 2 bases and 0 bases, with 2 bases remaining between them. The CDR3 spells CAISENSNQPQHF. The CDR3 nucleotides are TGTGCCATCAGTGAGAATAGCAATCAGCCCCAGCATTTT.

This chain joins TRBV4-1 and TRBJ2-2; no definite D call. The CDR3 totals 15 residues. Looked up from germline, CDR1 is MGHRA and CDR2 is YSYEKL. The V end lost 1 base, the J end lost 5 bases, and 11 bases lay between the germline ends. The CDR3 DNA follows: TGCGCCAGCAGCCAAGTTGGACCCTCAACCGGGGAGCTGTTTTTT. Translated, it gives CASSQVGPSTGELFF.

This sequence joins TRBV7-2 and TRBJ1-2, with D unresolved. Germline V CDR1 and CDR2: SGHTA, FQGNSA. Trimming left V 3 bases short and J 8 bases short, with 13 bases between. The CDR3 loop spans 13 amino acids. CDR3 sequence: CASSLDGVGGYTF. CDR3 nucleotide sequence: TGTGCCAGCAGCTTGGACGGAGTCGGGGGCTACACCTTC.

This clone appeared a few times. The rearrangement uses TRBV23-1 and TRBJ1-5; tentatively, D is TRBD1 (6 bases). TRBV23-1 is an ORF; its function is uncertain. The CDR3 covers 18 residues. V lost 2 bases, J lost 0 bases, and 17 bases lay in between. The CDR3 DNA reads TGCGCCAGCAGTCAACTGCGGACAGTATCTTATAGCAATCAGCCCCAGCATTTT. Amino acid sequence: CASSQLRTVSYSNQPQHF.

This clone was seen only once. This sequence joins TRBV7-9 and TRBJ1-5; 7 bases agree with TRBD1. Per the germline V gene, CDR1 is SEHNR and CDR2 is FQNEAQ (reference sequence). V lost 5 bases and J lost 1; bases outside the gene matches: 2. The CDR3 runs 14 residues. CDR3 sequence reads: CASSMTGSNQPQHF. The CDR3 DNA follows: TGTGCCAGCAGCATGACAGGGAGCAATCAGCCCCAGCATTTT.

J is TRBJ2-1 and V is TRBV6-5; 8 bases map to TRBD2. The J segment lost 7 bases and the V segment lost 7 bases, leaving 12 bases of the junction unmatched. Germline V gene data show CDR1 as MNHEY and CDR2 as SVGAGI. CDR3 length equals 15 residues. The CDR3 sequence is CASTTGGALSNEQFF. The CDR3 DNA follows: TGTGCCAGCACCACGGGGGGGGCTTTAAGTAATGAGCAGTTCTTC.

The chain is built from TRBV3-1 (or the pseudogene TRBV3-2) and TRBJ2-6, with TRBD1 identical over 7 bases. The CDR3 is made up of 21 amino acids. CDR1 and CDR2 from the germline V gene are LGHDT and YNNKEL (reference sequence). J gave up 1 base and V 2 bases, and 17 bases lay outside the gene matches. The CDR3: CASSQRIFMARGYSGANVLTF. The DNA for the CDR3 is TGTGCCAGCAGCCAACGCATTTTTATGGCCAGGGGGTATTCTGGGGCCAACGTCCTGACTTTC.

V gene TRBV24-1 combines with J gene TRBJ2-3; 7 bases fit TRBD1. V was pared by 4 bases and J by 2 bases, with 8 bases of the junction left unmatched. This CDR3 region has 16 residues. Germline CDR1 reads KGHDR; CDR2 reads SFDVKD. CDR3 sequence: CATSETGTVVTDTQYF. In nucleotides, the CDR3 is TGTGCCACCAGTGAAACCGGGACAGTCGTCACAGATACGCAGTATTTT.

The chain uses TRBV6-1 and TRBJ1-2; D is ambiguous. Germline V CDR1 and CDR2: MNHNS, SASEGT. The CDR3 has 14 amino acids. V gave up 5 bases and J gave up 8 bases, with 18 bases separating them. The CDR3 region is CASSSPGNGQGYTF. The CDR3 DNA follows: TGTGCCAGCAGTAGCCCCGGTAATGGTCAAGGCTACACCTTC.

This chain links TRBV28 with TRBJ1-4; 11 bases agree with TRBD1. Germline-derived CDR1 and CDR2 are MDHEN and SYDVKM. This CDR3 is built from 15 residues. V shed 6 bases and J 7 bases; nucleotides not matched to a gene: 7. The CDR3: CASSWVGTGGEKLFF. The DNA of the CDR3 is TGTGCCAGCAGCTGGGTGGGGACAGGGGGTGAAAAACTGTTTTTT.

The chain couples TRBV27 to TRBJ1-5; 7 bases map to TRBD1. The CDR3 length is 15 residues. Germline V gene sequence: CDR1 MNHEY, CDR2 SMNVEV (reference sequence). J gave up 3 bases and V 7 bases, and 9 bases lay outside the gene matches. CDR3 coding DNA: TGTGCCAGCAAAGCCTGGGGACAGATCAATCAGCCCCAGCATTTT. This codes for CASKAWGQINQPQHF.

The chain couples TRBV4-3 to TRBJ1-5; D is perhaps TRBD1 (6 bases). The CDR3 spans 17 residues. CDR1 LGHNA and CDR2 YSLEER come from the germline V gene. Trimming pared 1 base from V and 0 bases from J, leaving 13 bases between. The CDR3 nucleotides are TGCGCCAGCAGCCAAGGGACAGAGCATCCTAGCAATCAGCCCCAGCATTTT. Amino acid sequence: CASSQGTEHPSNQPQHF.

The J gene is TRBJ2-3, the V gene TRBV6-2 or TRBV6-3; tentative D call: TRBD2 (6 bases). The length of the CDR3 is 16 residues. The V gene's germline CDR1 is MNHEY and CDR2 SVGEGT. V lost 0 bases and J lost 6, with 16 bases in between. The DNA for the CDR3 is TGTGCCAGCAGTTACTCGAAGCTAGCGCTCGCGGATACGCAGTATTTT. This translates into CASSYSKLALADTQYF.

V and J are TRBV18 and TRBJ2-7; the D is unclear. Germline-derived CDR1 and CDR2 are KGHSH and LQKENI. This CDR3 contains 13 residues. The V and J ends lost 6 bases and 9 bases respectively, with 18 bases between them. The CDR3 bases are TGTGCCAGCTCCCCCACAGAGACCCAAACGCAGTACTTC. Encoded protein: CASSPTETQTQYF. Filled out from reference TRBV18 and TRBJ2-7, the complete variable domain reads NAGVMQNPRHLVRRRGQEARLRCSPMKGHSHVYWYRQLPEEGLKFMVYLQKENIIDESGMPKERFSAEFPKEGPSILRIQQVVRGDSAAYFCASSPTETQTQYFGPGTRLTVT.

This clone was seen a single time. The chain has TRBV7-9 and TRBJ2-1, with D possibly TRBD2 on 6 matching bases. Between the trimmed V and J ends, which lost 4 bases and 6 bases, there was a span of 16 bases. This CDR3 spans 15 amino acids. Germline CDR1 reads SEHNR; CDR2 reads FQNEAQ (reference sequence). The CDR3 sequence is CASSSPDGGSNEQFF. Written as DNA, the CDR3 is TGTGCCAGCAGCTCCCCCGACGGGGGAAGCAATGAGCAGTTCTTC.

The V and J genes are TRBV12-3 or TRBV12-4 and TRBJ2-1; 7 bases agree with TRBD2. The CDR3 is 13 residues long. Trimming at V came to 5 bases and at J to 7 bases, leaving 5 bases not matched to a gene. CDR3 region: CASSSGTNNEQFF. Here the CDR3 DNA reads TGTGCCAGCAGTAGCGGGACGAATAATGAGCAGTTCTTC.

The gene calls are TRBV7-8 and TRBJ1-1; D is possibly TRBD1 (5 bases). The CDR3 covers 14 residues. The germline CDR1 and CDR2 sequences are SGHVS and FQNEAQ. The V gene lost 3 bases and the J gene lost 1 base, with 9 bases spanning the gap. The CDR3 sequence is CASSFLDTNTEAFF. The CDR3 bases are TGTGCCAGCAGCTTTCTGGACACGAACACTGAAGCTTTCTTT.